This TCR beta chain was profiled in a study of prognosis after radiotherapy for stage I lung cancer. Study overall: Enrollment of stage I non-small cell lung cancer patients ran from 2018 to early 2019.

The CDR3 runs to 15 residues. V lost 5 bases, J lost 5 bases, and 6 bases stayed unmatched. This clonotype was counted at least ten times. Using two-round multiplex PCR, the authors amplified TCR beta CDR3 from genomic DNA. Primers specific to each TRBV and TRBJ gene drove first-round PCR. Each CDR3 protein is one row after TCRdb ran MiXCR on the multiplex PCR reads. The data show 51,000 or so distinct CDR3 sequences, 30% to 40% seen once. The sample in question was PBMCs, obtained before or after stereotactic body radiation therapy (not recorded which). The chain combines TRBV12-3 or TRBV12-4 with TRBJ2-2; 9 bases fit TRBD2. This TCR was sampled from a donor over 45 with non-small cell lung cancer. The CDR3 nucleotides read TGTGCCAGCAGTCAAGCGGGAGGAAGTACCGGGGAGCTGTTTTTT. Translated, it gives CASSQAGGSTGELFF.